A single sample is the source of the 15 T cell receptor beta chains below, sequenced in a study of early T cells in non-severe SARS-CoV-2 infection. MiXCR was run by TCRdb on the 5' RACE reads, yielding one entry per CDR3 protein. The sample records tens of thousands of distinct CDR3 sequences, roughly 13% being singletons. Sequencing was done on a sample of whole blood. The receptors derive from an adult who was a healthcare worker with PCR-confirmed SARS-CoV-2 infection or an uninfected control (not recorded which).

This clonotype was observed a handful of times. The rearrangement links TRBV6-4 to TRBJ1-4; 7 bases line up with TRBD1. Germline values: CDR1 MRHNA, CDR2 SNTAGT. The ends lost 0 bases at V and 0 bases at J; junction bases unmatched: 4. The length of the CDR3 is 17 residues. The DNA for the CDR3 is TGTGCCAGCAGTGACTCAAGGGGGCTGTCAACTAATGAAAAACTGTTTTTT. This translates into CASSDSRGLSTNEKLFF.

This clonotype was detected many times. The rearrangement links TRBV7-2 to TRBJ2-3; D might be TRBD1 (5 bases). V shed 4 bases and J shed 0 bases, with 8 bases lying between them. Germline V gene data show CDR1 as SGHTA and CDR2 as FQGNSA. The CDR3 spans 14 residues. CDR3 amino acids: CASSSRQSTDTQYF. CDR3 nucleotide sequence: TGTGCCAGCAGCTCTCGACAGAGCACAGATACGCAGTATTTT.

In its sample, this clonotype was seen a few times. V usage is TRBV7-6 and J usage is TRBJ1-6, with 12 bases matching TRBD1. The trim removed 5 bases at V and 9 bases at J, leaving 5 bases unmatched. Germline CDR1 is SGHVS and CDR2 is FNYEAQ. The CDR3 extends over 15 amino acids. CDR3 in DNA: TGTGCCAGCAGCCCCGGGACAGGGGGCTTTTCACCCCTCCACTTT. Its protein product is CASSPGTGGFSPLHF.

This clonotype was detected a few times. The J gene is TRBJ1-4, the V gene TRBV29-1; D unresolved. This CDR3 spans 11 amino acids. The V gene lost 5 bases and the J gene lost 8 bases, with 9 bases spanning the gap. Looked up from germline, CDR1 is SQVTM and CDR2 is ANQGSEA. As DNA, the CDR3 is TGCAGCGTTAATAAGGGCGAAAAACTGTTTTTT. It codes for CSVNKGEKLFF.

The chain joins TRBV4-1 to TRBJ1-2; no reliable D call. V dropped 4 bases and J dropped 0 bases, with 12 bases sitting between them. Germline lookup yields CDR1 MGHRA and CDR2 YSYEKL. The CDR3 consists of 15 residues. CDR3 loop: CASSPLMTANYGYTF. DNA for the CDR3: TGCGCCAGCAGCCCCCTGATGACGGCTAACTATGGCTACACCTTC.

The table lists this clonotype with many counts. The rearrangement joins TRBV29-1 to TRBJ1-2, with TRBD1 matching 9 bases. This CDR3 has 12 residues. Germline CDR1 is SQVTM and CDR2 is ANQGSEA. V lost 8 bases, J lost 6 bases, and 7 bases stayed unmatched. CDR3 nucleotides: TGCAGCTTTACAGGGGGCGCACATGGCTACACCTTC. The encoded protein is CSFTGGAHGYTF.

This clonotype occurred many times. The rearrangement uses TRBV4-1 and TRBJ2-2; the D is unclear. Trimming removed 1 base from V and 7 bases from J, with 10 bases in between. The germline V gene encodes CDR1 MGHRA and CDR2 YSYEKL. The CDR3 runs to 14 residues. The CDR3 bases are TGCGCCAGCAGCCAAGGATTGGGTTTCGGGGAGCTGTTTTTT. This sequence encodes CASSQGLGFGELFF.

This clonotype was seen more than once but under ten times. This chain uses TRBV29-1 with TRBJ2-5; TRBD2 agrees at 13 bases. Germline lookup yields CDR1 SQVTM and CDR2 ANQGSEA. CDR3 length equals 16 residues. With 5 bases clipped from V and 7 bases from J, the junction kept 13 bases outside the gene matches. DNA of the CDR3: TGCAGCGTTCTCGGGGGGACTAGCGGGATTGCAGTGACCCAGTACTTC. Its translation: CSVLGGTSGIAVTQYF.

This clonotype was counted a few times. The chain employs TRBV6-6 and TRBJ2-3, with 11 bases that match TRBD2. V lost 6 bases and J lost 5; bases outside the gene matches: 1. CDR1 is MNHNY and CDR2 is SVGAGI in the germline V gene (reference sequence). CDR3 size: 13 residues. This CDR3 is CASRGLAEDTQYF. In DNA form, the CDR3 reads TGTGCCAGCAGGGGACTAGCGGAAGATACGCAGTATTTT.

The gene calls are TRBV9 and TRBJ2-7; tentatively, D is TRBD1 or TRBD2 (5 bases each). The CDR3 runs to 15 residues. Trimming removed 0 bases from V and 4 bases from J, with 14 bases in between. CDR1 and CDR2 (germline): SGDLS, YYNGEE. DNA for the CDR3: TGTGCCAGCAGCGTAGCTACGGGGACCGGGTACGAGCAGTACTTC. Protein sequence: CASSVATGTGYEQYF.

V is TRBV12-3 or TRBV12-4 and J is TRBJ2-3; 8 bases align to TRBD1. The CDR3 extends over 15 amino acids. Unmatched junction bases numbered 5, after V lost 6 bases and J lost 0 bases. The CDR3, as DNA: TGTGCCAGCAGGACAGGGGTTATTAGCACAGATACGCAGTATTTT. It specifies CASRTGVISTDTQYF.

This chain joins TRBV12-3 or TRBV12-4 and TRBJ2-2, with 11 bases lining up with TRBD2. V dropped 6 bases and J dropped 4; count of bases not matched to a gene: 1. This CDR3 spans 14 amino acids. CDR3 bases: TGTGCCAGCAGGCTAGCGGGGGGCACCGGGGAGCTGTTTTTT. Encoded protein: CASRLAGGTGELFF.

The rearrangement links TRBV4-2 to TRBJ2-7, with 14 bases that match TRBD2. Trimming took 5 bases from V and 2 from J; bases not matched to a gene: 5. CDR1 and CDR2 from the germline V gene are LGHNA and YNFKEQ. This CDR3 has 16 amino acids. The CDR3 loop is CASSYGLAGGPYEQYF. DNA of the CDR3: TGTGCCAGCAGCTACGGACTAGCGGGGGGACCCTACGAGCAGTACTTC.

The chain joins TRBV28 to TRBJ2-7; TRBD2 matches 7 bases. Trimming at V came to 7 bases and at J to 3 bases, leaving 9 bases not matched to a gene. This CDR3 is 14 amino acids long. CDR1 MDHEN and CDR2 SYDVKM come from the germline V gene. In nucleotides, the CDR3 is TGTGCCAGCATTCAGGGAACTAGCGTCTACGAGCAGTACTTC. Its protein product is CASIQGTSVYEQYF.

This sequence joins TRBV7-9 and TRBJ2-6, with D uncertain. Deletions cut 3 bases from V and 4 bases from J, with 4 bases between. Germline CDR1 and CDR2: SEHNR and FQNEAQ (reference sequence). The CDR3 is made up of 13 amino acids. CDR3 bases: TGTGCCAGCAGCTTTGACGGGGCCAACGTCCTGACTTTC. It is translated as CASSFDGANVLTF. Using reference TRBV7-9 and TRBJ2-6 for the parts outside the CDR3, the full variable domain is DTGVSQNPRHKITKRGQNVTFRCDPISEHNRLYWYRQTLGQGPEFLTYFQNEAQLEKSRLLSDRFSAERPKGSFSTLEIQRTEQGDSAMYLCASSFDGANVLTFGAGSRLTVL.